Below are 17 T cell receptor beta chains sequenced from a single sample in a study of PD-L1 blockade in urothelial cancer. Method: immunoSEQ multiplex PCR; TCRdb's copy keeps in-frame clones and lacks some. Counted here are 30,000 to 40,000 clones, approximately 80% occurring once; the ten biggest clones make up 30%. The source material was PBMCs, sampled around atezolizumab (anti-PD-L1) treatment. Source of these receptors: a man aged 55 to 70 with urothelial cancer.

This clone was observed a single time. The chain has TRBV18 and TRBJ1-1; 7 bases map to TRBD1. The germline V gene has CDR1 KGHSH and CDR2 LQKENI. Trimming cost V 6 bases and J 0 bases; bases outside gene matches: 4. The length of the CDR3 is 14 residues. CDR3 DNA: TGTGCCAGCTCCCAGGACAGGTTGAACACTGAAGCTTTCTTT. Translated, it gives CASSQDRLNTEAFF.

This rearrangement joins TRBV2 to TRBJ2-6; a possible D gene is TRBD1 (6 bases). Germline loops: CDR1 SNHLY, CDR2 FYNNEI. Trimming shortened V by 8 bases and J by 0 bases, and 14 bases separated the two germline ends. This CDR3 has 16 residues. CDR3 sequence reads: CASGQGSSSGANVLTF. In nucleotides, the CDR3 is TGTGCCAGCGGCCAGGGGTCTTCCTCTGGGGCCAACGTCCTGACTTTC.

Remarks on this clone: One junction end disagrees with the germline gene, perhaps due to a read error. The rearrangement links TRBV7-7 to TRBJ2-1; D is possibly TRBD2 (6 bases). CDR3 size: 13 residues. Germline lookup yields CDR1 SSHAT and CDR2 FNYEAQ (reference sequence). CDR3 nucleotide sequence: TGTGCTAGCAGCCAGAGGGCGGGAAATGAGCAGTTCTTC. It yields the protein CASSQRAGNEQFF.

The rearrangement uses TRBV6-1 and TRBJ2-1; D perhaps matches TRBD2 (6 bases). The CDR3 spans 15 residues. Germline values: CDR1 MNHNS, CDR2 SASEGT. Trimming cost V 0 bases and J 10 bases, with 16 bases left between them. The chain's CDR3 is CASSEAPGLFWEQFF. CDR3 nucleotide sequence: TGTGCCAGCAGTGAAGCGCCGGGACTGTTTTGGGAGCAGTTCTTC.

This clone was detected only a few times. The gene calls are TRBV27 and TRBJ2-7; D perhaps matches TRBD2 (6 bases). The germline V gene has CDR1 MNHEY and CDR2 SMNVEV (reference sequence). V gave up 6 bases and J gave up 5 bases, with 11 bases separating them. The CDR3 contains 12 residues. CDR3 residues: CASSRTTHEQYF. The CDR3 nucleotides are TGTGCCAGCAGCAGGACTACCCACGAGCAGTACTTC.

CDR3 DNA: TGTGCCAGTACGGCGGGGAATTTTGGTAATTCACCCCTCCACTTT. Encoded protein: CASTAGNFGNSPLHF. V and J are TRBV19 and TRBJ1-6; D is ambiguous. Per the germline V gene, CDR1 is LNHDA and CDR2 is SQIVND (reference sequence). The CDR3 sequence is 15 residues long. V shed 7 bases and J shed 6 bases, with 16 bases lying between them.

The chain uses TRBV5-6 and TRBJ2-7; a weak D match, TRBD2 (6 bases). The V gene's germline CDR1 is SGHDT and CDR2 YYEEEE. The CDR3 contains 14 residues. V was trimmed by 4 bases and J by 4 bases, leaving 15 bases between them. The CDR3, as DNA: TGTGCCAGCAGCGGCCGGGACTCCGTGTACGAGCAGTACTTC. Protein sequence: CASSGRDSVYEQYF.

The CDR3 protein is CASRPGQVFGFQETQYF. CDR3 bases: TGTGCCAGCAGGCCGGGACAGGTCTTCGGGTTCCAAGAGACCCAGTACTTC. The chain joins TRBV7-2 to TRBJ2-5; TRBD1 matches 8 bases. Germline V gene lookup returns CDR1 SGHTA and CDR2 FQGNSA. The CDR3 spans 17 residues. The J segment lost 1 base and the V segment lost 6 bases, leaving 13 bases of the junction unmatched.

This clone was seen a handful of times. The genes are TRBV19 and TRBJ1-5; D remains ambiguous. Germline V lookup: CDR1 LNHDA, CDR2 SQIVND (reference sequence). The CDR3 extends over 17 amino acids. The ends were cut back, 5 bases at V and 1 base at J, with 18 bases in the middle. The CDR3, as DNA: TGTGCCAGTAGTGCCAAACAGAGGGCGAACAGCAATCAGCCCCAGCATTTT. Encoded protein: CASSAKQRANSNQPQHF. The whole variable domain, remainder taken from reference TRBV19 and TRBJ1-5, is DGGITQSPKYLFRKEGQNVTLSCEQNLNHDAMYWYRQDPGQGLRLIYYSQIVNDFQKGDIAEGYSVSREKKESFPLTVTSAQKNPTAFYLCASSAKQRANSNQPQHFGDGTRLSIL.

Details on this clone: One end of the junction is discordant with germline, which a read error may explain. The V gene is TRBV6-5, the J gene TRBJ2-7, with D maybe TRBD1 (6 bases). This CDR3 spans 14 amino acids. Germline loops: CDR1 MNHEY, CDR2 SVGAGI. The CDR3 sequence: CASSLGTRTAVPVF. CDR3 nucleotides: TGTGCCAGCAGTCTAGGGACAAGAACCGCGGTTCCGGTCTTC.

This chain connects TRBV11-3 to TRBJ2-1, with 8 bases identical to TRBD2. V trimming: 3 bases; J trimming: 4 bases; junction bases outside the gene matches: 5. Germline CDR1 is SGHNT and CDR2 is YENEEA. The length of the CDR3 is 15 residues. The CDR3 reads CASSFTAGAYNEQFF. In DNA, the CDR3 is TGTGCCAGCAGCTTCACAGCGGGGGCTTACAATGAGCAGTTCTTC.

This clone has just one count. V is TRBV19 and J is TRBJ2-5; a possible D gene is TRBD1 (6 bases). This CDR3 is 13 amino acids long. V lost 6 bases and J 1 base, leaving 9 bases between the germline ends. CDR1 and CDR2 from the germline V gene are LNHDA and SQIVND (reference sequence). CDR3 nucleotides: TGTGCCAGTAGCCTGGACAGCCAAGAGACCCAGTACTTC. It codes for CASSLDSQETQYF.

This CDR3 reads CASSIDTTGIYEQYF. The CDR3 nucleotides are TGTGCCAGTAGTATAGATACAACAGGGATCTACGAGCAGTACTTC. V usage is TRBV19 and J usage is TRBJ2-7, with a weak D call TRBD1 (6 bases). V dropped 0 bases and J dropped 3 bases, with 12 bases sitting between them. CDR1 and CDR2 from the germline V gene are LNHDA and SQIVND (reference sequence). The CDR3 is 15 residues long.

The CDR3 bases are TGCGCCAGCGGTCCACAGGGCGGCACTGAAGCTTTCTTT. This gives the protein CASGPQGGTEAFF. The chain combines TRBV5-1 with TRBJ1-1, with D maybe TRBD1 (6 bases). The V end was cut by 7 bases, the J end by 4 bases, with 14 bases between. The CDR3 sequence is 13 residues long. Germline V gene data show CDR1 as SGHRS and CDR2 as YFSETQ.

V and J are TRBV7-9 and TRBJ1-6; 10 positions agree with TRBD1. The CDR3 is 15 amino acids. The germline gives CDR1 SEHNR, CDR2 FQNEAQ (reference sequence). V gave up 5 bases and J gave up 9 bases; unmatched junction bases: 7. The CDR3 reads CASSPSTGGGSPLHF. CDR3 bases: TGTGCCAGCAGCCCATCGACAGGGGGCGGTTCACCCCTCCACTTT.

This clone was observed a handful of times. The chain recombines TRBV6-1 with TRBJ2-7, with D perhaps matching TRBD2 (6 bases). Germline lookup yields CDR1 MNHNS and CDR2 SASEGT. The germline V and J ends were trimmed by 6 bases and 1 base, with 13 bases remaining between them. The CDR3 contains 14 residues. CDR3 region: CASRKDGGSYEQYF. CDR3 coding DNA: TGTGCCAGCAGGAAGGATGGGGGGTCCTACGAGCAGTACTTC.

The rearrangement joins TRBV7-2 to TRBJ1-2, with 7 positions matching TRBD1. Per germline, CDR1 SGHTA and CDR2 FQGNSA. Trimming took 1 base from V and 6 from J; bases not matched to a gene: 5. The CDR3 sequence is 14 residues long. Here the CDR3 reads CASSLGGTAHGYTF. Here the CDR3 DNA reads TGTGCCAGCAGCTTAGGCGGGACAGCTCATGGCTACACCTTC. Supplemented by reference TRBV7-2 and TRBJ1-2, the full variable domain reads GAGVSQSPSNKVTEKGKDVELRCDPISGHTALYWYRQSLGQGLEFLIYFQGNSAPDKSGLPSDRFSAERTGGSVSTLTIQRTQQEDSAVYLCASSLGGTAHGYTFGSGTRLTVV.